The rows below give T cell receptor beta chains drawn from one sample of a study of cytomegalovirus exposure and HLA in healthy donors. The repertoire was sequenced with immunoSEQ multiplex PCR; TCRdb's copy has only in-frame clones and lacks some. The sample lists roughly 200,000 clones, 75% to 90% occurring once. Sequenced input: PBMCs. These receptors came from a boy aged 2 to 10 in good health and CMV-seronegative. Each CDR3 is given with its conserved first and last residue. A D gene is named only where the DNA matches it firmly. Rows give clone size only sometimes, using once, few, many, or a class for an expanded clone.

j_gene | v_gene | d_gene | abundance | CDR3nt | CDR3aa
TRBJ1-1 | TRBV7-2 | - | - | TGTGCCAGCAGCGCCGGGACTCTAAGGCCTGAAGCTTTCTTT | CASSAGTLRPEAFF
TRBJ2-7 | TRBV28 | TRBD2 | - | TGTGCCAGCAGTCCGCCGGGACTAGCGGGAGCCCACCGGACCGCCTACGAGCAGTACTTC | CASSPPGLAGAHRTAYEQYF
TRBJ2-5 | TRBV28 | - | - | TGTGCCAGCAGTTTATCAGGGGCAGGCCAAGAGACCCAGTACTTC | CASSLSGAGQETQYF
TRBJ1-6 | TRBV10-2 | - | - | TGCGCCAGCAGGACCCAGGATGCAGGGGTAAATTCACCCCTCCACTTT | CASRTQDAGVNSPLHF
TRBJ1-2 | TRBV15 | - | - | TGTGCCACCAGCAGAGTCGGGGTAGTCAGTGGCTACACCTTC | CATSRVGVVSGYTF
TRBJ2-3 | TRBV30 | TRBD2 | once | TGTGCCTGGGAACTGGGACTAGCGGGGGGCACGACGCAGTATTTT | CAWELGLAGGTTQYF
TRBJ2-7 | TRBV28 | TRBD1 | - | TGTGCCAGCAGTGCCCGGGACAGTGTCTCCTACGAGCAGTACTTC | CASSARDSVSYEQYF
TRBJ2-3 | TRBV5-4 | - | - | TGTGCCAGCAGCTTGGCAAGACACAGCACAGATACGCAGTATTTT | CASSLARHSTDTQYF
TRBJ2-3 | TRBV9 | - | - | TGTGCCAGCACCCGGCAGGATACTAGCACAGATACGCAGTATTTT | CASTRQDTSTDTQYF
TRBJ1-1 | TRBV19 | TRBD1 | - | TGTGCCAGTAGTCCGGGACAGGGGTCGTACACTGAAGCTTTCTTT | CASSPGQGSYTEAFF
TRBJ1-2 | TRBV4-1 | - | - | TGCGCCAGCAGCCAGATTCAACTAAACTATGGCTACACCTTC | CASSQIQLNYGYTF
TRBJ1-2 | TRBV19 | TRBD1 | - | TGTGCCAGTAGTACCGGACAGGTTTCGTACTATGGCTACACCTTC | CASSTGQVSYYGYTF
TRBJ2-7 | TRBV15 | - | - | TGTGCCACCAGCAGACTTACCGGCGAGCAGTACTTC | CATSRLTGEQYF
TRBJ2-5 | TRBV10-3 | TRBD2 | - | TGTGCCTCCAGCGAGACTAGCGGGAGGAAAGAGACCCAGTACTTC | CASSETSGRKETQYF
TRBJ2-6 | TRBV6-4 | - | - | TGTGCCAGCAGTGACTCTGGAGGGGCTGGGGCCAACGTCCTGACTTTC | CASSDSGGAGANVLTF
TRBJ2-1 | TRBV19 | TRBD1 | - | TGTGCCAGTTCAACCGGGACAGTACATCTCTTC | CASSTGTVHLF
TRBJ1-1 | TRBV7-3 | - | - | TGTGCCAGCAGCCCCCATGGCAGAGGAGTACGGCGGACTGAAGCTTTCTTT | CASSPHGRGVRRTEAFF
TRBJ2-7 | TRBV28 | TRBD1 | - | TGTGCCAGCACCAGCCGGACAGGGATTTCCTACGAGCAGTACTTC | CASTSRTGISYEQYF
TRBJ1-2 | TRBV27 | - | once | TGTGCCAGCAGTATCCAAGGGGCCGATGGCTCTACCTATGGCTACACCTTC | CASSIQGADGSTYGYTF
TRBJ1-1 | TRBV4-1 | - | few | TGCGCCAGCACCCCAGGAGGGAACACTGAAGCTTTCTTT | CASTPGGNTEAFF
TRBJ2-7 | TRBV29-1 | TRBD1 | - | TGCAGCGTTCAAAGGGGGCCTTACGAGCAGTACTTC | CSVQRGPYEQYF
TRBJ1-3 | TRBV9 | - | - | TGTGCCAGCAGCGTAGGTCCGGACAGAGGAGAAGACACCATATATTTT | CASSVGPDRGEDTIYF
TRBJ2-3 | TRBV7-9 | TRBD2 | - | TGTGCCAGCAGCCCTTCTAGCGGGAGTAGTGATACGCAGTATTTT | CASSPSSGSSDTQYF
TRBJ2-7 | TRBV5-1 | TRBD2 | - | TGCGCCAGCAGCTTGGGGCGGAGCGGGGACGAGCAGTACTTC | CASSLGRSGDEQYF
TRBJ1-2 | TRBV18 | TRBD1 | - | TGTGCCAGCTCAGAACTCCGGGACAGCAACTATGGCTACACCTTC | CASSELRDSNYGYTF
TRBJ2-1 | TRBV7-9 | - | - | TGTGCCAGCAGCTTAGTACCCAGCTCCTACAATGAGCAGTTCTTC | CASSLVPSSYNEQFF
TRBJ1-6 | TRBV6-1 | - | - | TGTGCCAGCAGTCCGGGGTGGGAGAATAATTCACCCCTCCACTTT | CASSPGWENNSPLHF
TRBJ2-7 | TRBV27 | TRBD2 | - | TGTGCCAGCAGTTTAAAAGCGGGACTAGGGTGGGAGCAGTACTTC | CASSLKAGLGWEQYF
TRBJ1-5 | TRBV28 | - | - | TGTGCCAGCAGTTTAGGCAGGGATGGCAATCAGCCCCAGCATTTT | CASSLGRDGNQPQHF
TRBJ1-5 | TRBV6-1 | - | - | TGTGCCAGCAGTCCGCGCTCTAGCAATCAGCCCCAGCATTTT | CASSPRSSNQPQHF
TRBJ2-3 | TRBV7-6 | TRBD1 | - | TGTGCCAGCAGCTTAGCGCTCCCGGGACAGGGAAGAACAGATACGCAGTATTTT | CASSLALPGQGRTDTQYF
TRBJ2-3 | TRBV9 | TRBD1 | - | TGTGCCAGCGGGTCGGCACTCGGGACAGGGAGTACGCAGTATTTT | CASGSALGTGSTQYF
TRBJ1-6 | TRBV6-1 | - | few | TGTGCCAGCAGACAGTCCTATAATTCACCCCTCCACTTT | CASRQSYNSPLHF
TRBJ1-5 | TRBV9 | TRBD1 | - | TGTGCCAGCAGCGGGACAGGGGGCAATCAGCCCCAGCATTTT | CASSGTGGNQPQHF
TRBJ2-7 | TRBV13 | TRBD1 | - | TGTGCCAGCAGCTCTCCGGGACAGGGTACCTACGAGCAGTACTTC | CASSSPGQGTYEQYF
TRBJ2-7 | TRBV5-4 | - | - | TGTGCCAGCAGCTTGGCGGCGGGACCCACCTACGAGCAGTACTTC | CASSLAAGPTYEQYF
TRBJ2-5 | TRBV5-1 | TRBD2 | - | TGCGCCAGCAGCTCCCTAGCGGGGGGGCAAGAGACCCAGTACTTC | CASSSLAGGQETQYF
TRBJ2-7 | TRBV7-9 | TRBD2 | - | TGTGCCAGCAGCTTTGGGACTAGCGAGCCCGAGCAGTACTTC | CASSFGTSEPEQYF
TRBJ2-7 | TRBV11-2 | - | - | TGTGCCAGCAGCTTGGGAGTCTACGAGCAGTACTTC | CASSLGVYEQYF
TRBJ2-1 | TRBV19 | TRBD2 | few | TGTGCCAGTAGTATAAGTAGCGGGCCGGTATACAATGAGCAGTTCTTC | CASSISSGPVYNEQFF
TRBJ1-2 | TRBV6-5 | - | - | TGTGCCAGCAGTTCAATCCCGGGGGGGGAGGGCTACACCTTC | CASSSIPGGEGYTF
TRBJ1-5 | TRBV28 | - | - | TGTGCCAGCAGTTTTCGCGGGGCCCAGCCCCAGCATTTT | CASSFRGAQPQHF
TRBJ2-1 | TRBV9 | TRBD2 | - | TGTGCCAGTGGGGGCGGGGGGGCCACTGAGCAGTTCTTC | CASGGGGATEQFF